This entry concerns a single T cell receptor (beta chain). The CDR3 is made up of 15 amino acids. Germline values: CDR1 MNHEY, CDR2 SVGAGI. V was shortened by 6 bases and J by 0 bases, with 15 bases between the two germline ends. Per the authors' pipeline: Nucleated cell counts were estimated from reference gene primer amplification. Sequencing used immunoSEQ multiplex PCR; TCRdb keeps in-frame clones, though not all of them. The V and J calls and the clone size are those of that table, but D and trimming were determined from the DNA. The sample lists about 260,000 clones, 87% occurring once. This entry comes from a study of blood T cell repertoires in COVID-19.

What was sequenced was peripheral blood. This sequence joins TRBV6-5 and TRBJ2-7; D is perhaps TRBD1 (6 bases). The sequence derives from a woman between 40 and 55 years old who had recovered from COVID-19. CDR3: CASSSETGSSYEQYF. The CDR3 region has the DNA TGTGCCAGCAGCTCTGAGACAGGAAGCTCCTACGAGCAGTACTTC.